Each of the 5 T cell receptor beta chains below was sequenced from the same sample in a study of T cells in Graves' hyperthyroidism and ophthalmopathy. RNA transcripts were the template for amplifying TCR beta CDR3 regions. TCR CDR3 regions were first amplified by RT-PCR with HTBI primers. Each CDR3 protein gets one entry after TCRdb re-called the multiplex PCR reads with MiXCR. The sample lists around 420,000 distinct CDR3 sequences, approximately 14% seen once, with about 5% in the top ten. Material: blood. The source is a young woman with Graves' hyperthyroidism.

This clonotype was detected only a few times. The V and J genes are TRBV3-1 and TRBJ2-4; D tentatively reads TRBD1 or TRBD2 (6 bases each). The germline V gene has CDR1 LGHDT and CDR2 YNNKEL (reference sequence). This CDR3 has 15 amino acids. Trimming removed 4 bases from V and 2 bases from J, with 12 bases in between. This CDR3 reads CASSLGGGSKNIQYF. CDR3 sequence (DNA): TGTGCCAGCAGCCTAGGGGGAGGTTCCAAAAACATTCAGTACTTC.

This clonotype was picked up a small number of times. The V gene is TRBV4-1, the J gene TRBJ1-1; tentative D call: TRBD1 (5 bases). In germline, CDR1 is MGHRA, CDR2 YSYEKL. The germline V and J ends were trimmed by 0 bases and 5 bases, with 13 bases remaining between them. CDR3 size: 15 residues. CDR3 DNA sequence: TGCGCCAGCAGCCAAGAGGGCAGGACATCAACTGAAGCTTTCTTT. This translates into CASSQEGRTSTEAFF.

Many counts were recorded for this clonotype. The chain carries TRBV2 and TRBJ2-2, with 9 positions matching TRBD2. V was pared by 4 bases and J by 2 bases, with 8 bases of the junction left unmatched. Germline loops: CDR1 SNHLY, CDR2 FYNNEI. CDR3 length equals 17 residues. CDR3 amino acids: CASSVRGLALNTGELFF. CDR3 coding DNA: TGTGCCAGCAGTGTCCGAGGACTAGCGCTCAACACCGGGGAGCTGTTTTTT. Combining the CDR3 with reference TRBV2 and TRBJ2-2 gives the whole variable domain EPEVTQTPSHQVTQMGQEVILRCVPISNHLYFYWYRQILGQKVEFLVSFYNNEISEKSEIFDDQFSVERPDGSNFTLKIRSTKLEDSAMYFCASSVRGLALNTGELFFGEGSRLTVL.

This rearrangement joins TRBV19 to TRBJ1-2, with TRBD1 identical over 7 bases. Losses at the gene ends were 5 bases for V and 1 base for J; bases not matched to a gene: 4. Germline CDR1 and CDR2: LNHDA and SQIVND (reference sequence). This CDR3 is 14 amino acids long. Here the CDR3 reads CASSWDSFNYGYTF. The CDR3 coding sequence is TGTGCCAGTAGTTGGGACAGTTTTAACTATGGCTACACCTTC.

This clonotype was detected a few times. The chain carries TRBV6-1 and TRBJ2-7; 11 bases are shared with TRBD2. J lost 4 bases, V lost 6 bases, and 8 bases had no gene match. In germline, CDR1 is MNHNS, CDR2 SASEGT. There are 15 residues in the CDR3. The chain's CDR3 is CASRPTTSGKYEQYF. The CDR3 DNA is TGTGCCAGCAGACCCACGACTAGCGGGAAGTACGAGCAGTACTTC.